This section outlines one T cell receptor (beta chain) sequence together with its context. Its recognized antigen is unknown. No per-base quality is available; no much larger clone lies one base away. Receptor amplification or capture employed the immunoSEQ multiplex PCR assay. A mixture of 60 forward primers for TCR Vbeta segments and 13 reverse primers for TCR Jbeta segments was used in the multiplex PCR. The CDR3 region of rearranged TCR beta genes was amplified from genomic DNA with a multiplex PCR assay. The amplified TCR beta libraries were sequenced on the Illumina HiSeq System as 87-base-pair reads. In the authors' own workflow: A later analysis tallied 75 million to 95 million unique TCR beta chains across the 660 or so repertoires, and roughly 11 million of those chains were shared by two or more donors. Raw reads were error-corrected and collapsed into unique sequences with a nearest-neighbor algorithm that merged closely related sequences to remove PCR and sequencing errors. V, D and J gene segments were assigned by aligning CDR3 sequences to IMGT reference sequences. For a sequence to be retained, a match of at least six nucleotides was required to both a V gene segment and a J gene segment. Rearrangements were called productive when the CDR3 lacked stop codons and stayed in frame with V and J; all others were non-productive. Following IMGT convention, CDR3 was defined as the stretch from the second conserved V-encoded cysteine to the conserved J-encoded phenylalanine. Sequences without an unambiguous match to a single V gene segment were excluded from the earlier analysis of approximately 600 of the donors. An earlier analysis of 587 of the donors classified V segments as functional when productive rearrangements were above 56.7% and as segregating when the standard deviation between donors was above 5%. A statistical classification framework was built to diagnose cytomegalovirus status from the catalog of TCR beta chain sequences. In a later analysis, TCR nucleotide sequences were compared against IMGT/GENE-DB human TR gene sequences so that V and J genes could be assigned. A later analysis assigned CDR3 sequences and most-parsimonious VDJ recombination scenarios with the TCRdist pipeline. A later analysis defined each TCR beta chain by its CDR3 amino acid sequence plus V-gene family, and excluded reads lacking a unique V-gene family. A later analysis removed 592 highly shared, low-generation-probability nucleotide sequences to deal with suspected cross-contamination and a sequencing artifact. In a later analysis, a clonal expansion index for each public chain was calculated from normalized within-repertoire ranks of inferred template counts. In a later analysis, generation probabilities were computed with a VDJ recombination model fitted to out-of-frame rearrangements, and the resulting probabilities were checked against IGoR. In a later analysis, hypergeometric tests were used to score TCR-TCR, TCR-HLA and TCR-CMV co-occurrence, with a repertoire-size bias correction applied to TCR pairs. A later analysis estimated false discovery rates by permuting HLA or CMV assignments 20 times. In a later analysis, co-occurring TCRs were grouped with DBSCAN, and TCRdist sequence similarity was added when clustering was performed within HLA-allele-positive subsets. Repertoires with fewer than 30,000 or more than 120,000 public chains, plus five repertoires with anomalous nucleotide sharing, were excluded from co-occurrence clustering. This immuneACCESS table, as held by TCRdb, lists in-frame sequences with V and J called but not all clones. Of the missing ones, under half trace to an unresolved V gene in checked studies; the others have no known cause. V, J and clone size derive from that table, while D and trimming were established from the DNA sequence. The sample table records some 120,000 clones; more than 65% of these occur just once. The ten top clones hold roughly 2% of the sample.

This specimen comes from a study of cytomegalovirus exposure and HLA in healthy donors (dated by TCRdb to 2017 to 2019). Study-wide context: According to an earlier analysis of a few hundred of the donors, 150 million to 200 million T cells yielded 90 million to 130 million unique TCR beta sequences and around 300 Gb of sequence data. Donor age, sex, ethnicity and CMV serostatus were collected together with the repertoire data. A later genetic analysis used genome-wide SNP genotypes for about 60% of the roughly 700 donors, treating that subset as a discovery cohort. Rather than drawing on any new phenotypic data, the later analysis identified candidate immune exposures from TCR beta sequences and the way those sequences occurred across donors. A later analysis re-analyzed previously published TCR beta repertoires from 550 to 700 donors and added high-resolution HLA genotyping to study TCR occurrence patterns. All discovery cohort repertoires had been generated using a single sequencing platform. The genetic ancestry cluster associated with self-reported Caucasian donors included over 80% of the 398 genotyped donors. In addition to the first cohort of around 670 subjects, a separate validation cohort of 120 different subjects was used. An earlier analysis of 587 of the donors applied high-throughput TCR beta sequencing to assess whether each TCR beta V gene segment acted as functional or pseudogenic. Both class I and class II loci were covered by HLA typing, at four-digit resolution. The study combined high-throughput TCR immunosequencing, statistical association of individual TCRs with disease status, and machine learning to predict cytomegalovirus infection status. A handful of DR-DQ haplotypes were handled as single units for association and clustering because linkage in the cohort was strong. The number of typed donors differed by locus: about 620-640 for A, B, C, DRB1 and DQB1; 500 to 550 for DQA1; roughly 600 for DPA1; and around 470 for DPB1. The aim of the study was to test whether cataloging public T cell receptors could identify signatures of past pathogen exposure. An early release covering just under 650 HLA-typed donors comprised approximately 300 gigabases of sequencing data and tens of millions of unique TCR sequences. The study used immunosequencing to profile the T cell repertoires of some 600 subjects and linked those repertoires to cytomegalovirus serostatus. Across approximately 400 genotyped donors of the cohort, an average of 235,054 unique TCR beta nucleotide sequences per donor were sequenced, and roughly 18% of those sequences were non-productive.

V is pruned by 6 bases and J by 0 bases, leaving 8 bases of the junction without a gene match. Counted from cysteine to phenylalanine, this CDR3 has 18 amino acids. Only the CDR3 DNA is retained, 54 bases long and in frame from the first base. Based on the germline V gene, the CDR1 and CDR2 sequences are LGHNA and YNFKEQ. In total, about 650 healthy bone marrow donors made up the cohort. All cohort members were sampled while nominally healthy, although unrecorded immune exposures were likely present. The donor tested CMV seronegative, placing the donor among the 350 to 400 seronegative members of the cohort. A peripheral blood sample was provided by each donor, and peripheral blood mononuclear cells were used for TCR beta sequencing. The Qiagen DNeasy Blood Extraction Kit was used to extract genomic DNA from the blood cell samples. Summary of the overall study and its limitations: While some public TCRs were present in many individuals, most TCR sequences turned up only very rarely across donors. Specific HLA alleles were associated with more than 15,000 TCR beta sequences at a false discovery rate of 0.05 in a later analysis. The authors suggested that the approach could potentially be generalized to other disease states and immunological phenotypes. Most CMV-associated TCR beta chains appeared to be HLA-restricted in a later analysis, and the HLA associations seemed to be driven largely by CMV exposure. Cytomegalovirus status was reported to be diagnosed by the classifier with high specificity and sensitivity in both the original and validation cohorts. When HLA alleles, especially DR and DQ, strongly co-occurred, attributing TCR associations to individual alleles was difficult. The study gave a list of 150 to 200 TCR beta chains associated with cytomegalovirus. In an earlier analysis of some 500 of the donors, most TCR beta V segments appeared in productive rearrangements about 87% or about 30% of the time, broadly matching IMGT annotations. For the cohort, immune exposure information was limited to CMV serostatus. A group of highly shared sequence variants was considered likely to be a technical artifact of the sequencing pipeline. An association between a missense DCLRE1C variant and V-gene and J-gene trimming of TCR beta chains was found in a later genetic analysis and replicated in an independent cohort. The presence/absence analyses assumed that sequencing depth was roughly uniform across donors, and that assumption may not be true. In a later genetic analysis, fewer N-insertions in productive TCRs were reported among donors in an Asian-associated ancestry cluster than the roughly 700-donor mean. The cohort was sequenced for TCR beta chains only, and without alpha or paired-chain data the features that could be detected were limited. HLA typing was unavailable for some donors at each locus, so association tests used only the typed subset. Some IMGT-functional V segments, including TRBV6-2 and TRBV6-3, could not be distinguished by the 87-base-pair reads and were therefore excluded. A further reported finding was that TCR beta sequences accurately predicted the HLA-A and HLA-B alleles for most subjects in the first cohort. In a later analysis, HLA-associated TCR beta chains showed more clonal expansion and lower generation probabilities than non-associated chains that were equally common. Correlated functional status among segregating V segments might be attributable to linkage disequilibrium, but an unknown experimental factor could not be ruled out. In vitro tests confirmed that a few of the cytomegalovirus-associated TCR beta chains recognize cytomegalovirus antigens. According to a later analysis, parvovirus B19, influenza, CMV and Epstein-Barr virus appeared linked to several top co-occurrence clusters. According to a later analysis, TCR association rates differed among HLA loci, with DRB1 alleles showing the most associated TCRs and HLA-C alleles showing the fewest. Over 15 rarely observed V segments, including chromosome 9 orphons, were excluded from the earlier analysis of several hundred of the donors because counts were too low.

The chain was built from TRBV4-2 and TRBJ1-4, with 12 central nucleotides matching TRBD1. The sequencing input was PBMCs. The source of this sequence is a man between 18 and 35 years old in good health and CMV-seronegative. The DNA reads as follows: TGTGCCAGCAGACACCGGGACAGGGGGCCAGCAACTAATGAAAAACTGTTTTTT. This codes for CASRHRDRGPATNEKLFF.